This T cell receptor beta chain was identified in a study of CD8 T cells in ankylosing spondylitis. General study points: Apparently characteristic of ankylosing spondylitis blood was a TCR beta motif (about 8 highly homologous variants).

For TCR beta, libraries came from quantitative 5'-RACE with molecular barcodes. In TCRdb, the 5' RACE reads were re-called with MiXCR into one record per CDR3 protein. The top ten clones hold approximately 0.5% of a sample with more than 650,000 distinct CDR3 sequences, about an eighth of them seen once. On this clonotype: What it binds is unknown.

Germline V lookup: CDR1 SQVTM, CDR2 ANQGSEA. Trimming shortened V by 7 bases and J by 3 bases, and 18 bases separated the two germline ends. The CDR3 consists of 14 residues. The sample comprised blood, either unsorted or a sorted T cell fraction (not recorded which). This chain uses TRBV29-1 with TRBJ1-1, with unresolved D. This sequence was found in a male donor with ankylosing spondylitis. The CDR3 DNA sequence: TGCAGCGCCCGGACTAGAATATCGGACACTGAAGCTTTCTTT. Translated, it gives CSARTRISDTEAFF.